The next 28 T cell receptor beta chains were all read from a single sample in a study of T-cell memory formation after mild COVID-19. TCRdb analysed the 5' RACE reads with MiXCR anew, one entry per CDR3 protein. The repertoire has under 300,000 distinct CDR3 sequences, 8% to 9% of them found once; the top ten carry 20% to 25%. The source material was PBMCs or a T cell subset sorted from them (not recorded which). The receptors derive from a man younger than 35 who had mild COVID-19 (a few samples of this study predate the infection). Cell type and time point are not known.

A few counts support this clonotype. This sequence joins TRBV5-1 and TRBJ2-7; TRBD1 agrees at 12 bases. Germline trimming cut 3 bases from V and 4 bases from J; bases unmatched to any gene: 11. From germline, CDR1 is SGHRS and CDR2 YFSETQ. This CDR3 spans 17 amino acids. The CDR3 DNA reads TGCGCCAGCAGCTGGGGGCCGGGACAGGGGGCTGGATACGAGCAGTACTTC. It specifies CASSWGPGQGAGYEQYF.

V and J are TRBV20-1 and TRBJ1-6, with 7 bases aligning to TRBD1. The germline V gene has CDR1 DFQATT and CDR2 SNEGSKA (reference sequence). The CDR3 totals 13 residues. The J segment lost 9 bases and the V segment lost 3 bases, leaving 5 bases of the junction unmatched. This chain's CDR3 is CSARGTVSSPLHF. The CDR3 bases are TGCAGTGCTAGGGGGACAGTCAGTTCACCCCTCCACTTT.

The V gene is TRBV6-2 or TRBV6-3, the J gene TRBJ1-1; D may be TRBD1 (5 bases). V lost 2 bases, J lost 5 bases, and 12 bases lay in between. CDR1 is MNHEY and CDR2 is SVGEGT in the germline V gene. The CDR3 runs to 14 residues. CDR3: CASSYGADITEAFF. The CDR3 DNA reads TGTGCCAGCAGTTACGGGGCGGACATAACTGAAGCTTTCTTT.

The V and J genes are TRBV24-1 and TRBJ1-2, with TRBD1 matching 9 bases. Germline V gene data show CDR1 as KGHDR and CDR2 as SFDVKD. The CDR3 runs to 12 residues. V lost 6 bases, J lost 7 bases, and 2 bases stayed unmatched. The CDR3 loop reads CATSNRGLGYTF. The CDR3 DNA reads as TGTGCCACCAGTAACAGGGGGCTTGGCTACACCTTC.

This clonotype was counted only a few times. V and J are TRBV11-2 and TRBJ2-3; D possibly corresponds to TRBD2 (5 bases). CDR3 size: 14 residues. The germline V gene encodes CDR1 SGHAT and CDR2 FQNNGV. The V end was cut by 2 bases, the J end by 5 bases, with 11 bases between. The chain's CDR3 is CASSLIGVVDTQYF. Here the CDR3 DNA reads TGTGCCAGCAGCTTAATCGGGGTGGTAGATACGCAGTATTTT.

This clonotype was detected a few times. The rearrangement links TRBV4-1 to TRBJ2-1; tentatively, D is TRBD1 (5 bases). Germline V gene sequence: CDR1 MGHRA, CDR2 YSYEKL. The germline V and J ends were trimmed by 2 bases and 7 bases, with 18 bases remaining between them. The CDR3 runs 16 residues. The CDR3 loop reads CASSQYKGRGRNEQFF. The CDR3 DNA follows: TGCGCCAGCAGCCAATACAAGGGTAGGGGAAGGAATGAGCAGTTCTTC.

The chain is built from TRBV19 and TRBJ2-1; TRBD2 agrees at 10 bases. There are 15 residues in the CDR3. Germline values: CDR1 LNHDA, CDR2 SQIVND (reference sequence). Trimming took 3 bases from V and 2 from J; bases not matched to a gene: 1. CDR3 bases: TGTGCCAGTAGTATTAGCGGGGGGACCTACAATGAGCAGTTCTTC. This sequence encodes CASSISGGTYNEQFF. The variable domain in full, with the rest retrieved from reference TRBV19 and TRBJ2-1, is DGGITQSPKYLFRKEGQNVTLSCEQNLNHDAMYWYRQDPGQGLRLIYYSQIVNDFQKGDIAEGYSVSREKKESFPLTVTSAQKNPTAFYLCASSISGGTYNEQFFGPGTRLTVL.

In this sample, this clonotype turned up a few times. The V gene is TRBV7-2, the J gene TRBJ2-3; TRBD2 aligns across 14 bases. CDR3 size: 16 residues. The V gene end was trimmed by 6 bases and the J gene end by 4 bases; junction bases not matched to a gene: 6. Germline CDR1 is SGHTA and CDR2 is FQGNSA. DNA for the CDR3: TGTGCCAGCAGATCGGGACTAGCGGGGGCGGCAGATACGCAGTATTTT. It codes for CASRSGLAGAADTQYF.

The chain carries TRBV4-3 and TRBJ1-5; the match to TRBD1 covers 8 bases. The CDR3 has 17 residues. Losses at the gene ends were 3 bases for V and 3 bases for J; bases not matched to a gene: 10. The germline V gene has CDR1 LGHNA and CDR2 YSLEER. This CDR3 reads CASSQGYGTGNNQPQHF. For the CDR3, the DNA is TGCGCCAGCAGCCAGGGGTACGGGACAGGTAACAATCAGCCCCAGCATTTT.

This chain links TRBV2 with TRBJ1-2; 10 bases align to TRBD1. The germline V gene encodes CDR1 SNHLY and CDR2 FYNNEI. The ends lost 6 bases at V and 0 bases at J; junction bases unmatched: 13. The length of the CDR3 is 18 residues. The DNA of the CDR3 is TGTGCCAGCAGCCACAGGAGGGACAGGGGAGCCTCTAACTATGGCTACACCTTC. Translation: CASSHRRDRGASNYGYTF.

This clonotype was detected a few times. The V call is TRBV7-9, the J call TRBJ2-2; D unclear. This CDR3 comprises 13 residues. Trimming took off 3 bases at V and 2 bases at J, with 4 bases between the two ends. CDR1 is SEHNR and CDR2 is FQNEAQ in the germline V gene (reference sequence). The CDR3 protein is CASSFYNTGELFF. DNA for the CDR3: TGTGCCAGCAGCTTTTATAACACCGGGGAGCTGTTTTTT.

This clonotype has a count of ten or more. This chain links TRBV7-2 with TRBJ2-5; unclear D gene. CDR3 length: 14 residues. Per germline, CDR1 SGHTA and CDR2 FQGNSA. The ends were cut back, 2 bases at V and 4 bases at J, with 11 bases in the middle. CDR3 region: CASSLQSGLETQYF. The CDR3 bases are TGTGCCAGCAGCTTACAGAGTGGCCTAGAGACCCAGTACTTC.

This chain uses TRBV5-5 with TRBJ2-7, with a possible D match to TRBD1 (5 bases). The germline V gene encodes CDR1 SGHKS and CDR2 YYEKEE (reference sequence). Between the trimmed V and J ends, which lost 4 bases and 2 bases, there was a span of 13 bases. There are 14 residues in the CDR3. CDR3 DNA: TGTGCCAGCAGCCCAGCACCGACAGCCTACGAGCAGTACTTC. This encodes CASSPAPTAYEQYF.

The gene calls are TRBV5-1 and TRBJ2-7; 9 bases map to TRBD2. The CDR3 extends over 15 amino acids. CDR1 is SGHRS and CDR2 is YFSETQ in the germline V gene. The trim removed 1 base at V and 4 bases at J, leaving 6 bases unmatched. This chain's CDR3 is CASSLLLAGSYEQYF. CDR3 coding DNA: TGCGCCAGCAGCTTGTTACTAGCGGGTAGTTACGAGCAGTACTTC.

The chain recombines TRBV12-3 or TRBV12-4 with TRBJ2-7; 8 bases agree with TRBD1. There are 14 residues in the CDR3. Trimming at V came to 7 bases and at J to 4 bases, leaving 9 bases not matched to a gene. CDR3 region: CASTTGVFEYEQYF. DNA of the CDR3: TGTGCCAGCACGACAGGGGTTTTCGAGTACGAGCAGTACTTC.

This clonotype was observed a handful of times. This chain uses TRBV21-1 with TRBJ2-7; no DNA check was done on the table's D call, TRBD2. TRBV21-1 is marked as a pseudogene. CDR3 length: 12 amino acids. The CDR3, as DNA: TGTGCCAGCAGCAAAGAAGTGGTCTCCCCGCACTTC. It codes for CASSKEVVSPHF.

The V and J genes are TRBV6-2 or TRBV6-3 and TRBJ1-2; D unresolved. The CDR3 totals 12 residues. The V end was cut by 2 bases, the J end by 6 bases, with 7 bases between. The germline V gene has CDR1 MNHEY and CDR2 SVGEGT. In DNA form, the CDR3 reads TGTGCCAGCAGTTACCTTCAGGATGGCTACACCTTC. Translation gives CASSYLQDGYTF.

This clonotype was found a few times. The CDR3 loop reads CASSSWDSVSTDTQYF. In DNA, the CDR3 is TGTGCCAGCAGTTCCTGGGACAGCGTTAGCACAGATACGCAGTATTTT. The rearrangement joins TRBV27 to TRBJ2-3; 7 bases agree with TRBD1. CDR3 length: 16 amino acids. Trimming at V came to 4 bases and at J to 0 bases, leaving 7 bases not matched to a gene. Germline-derived CDR1 and CDR2 are MNHEY and SMNVEV (reference sequence).

The V call is TRBV9, the J call TRBJ2-6; D call uncertain. V was trimmed by 0 bases and J by 3 bases, leaving 7 bases between them. CDR1 is SGDLS and CDR2 is YYNGEE in the germline V gene. The CDR3 is 15 residues long. The CDR3 DNA is TGTGCCAGCAGCGTAGGTAGAGGTGGGGCCAACGTCCTGACTTTC. This gives the protein CASSVGRGGANVLTF.

The J gene is TRBJ2-3, the V gene TRBV7-9; 14 nucleotides agree with TRBD2. The germline CDR1 and CDR2 sequences are SEHNR and FQNEAQ (reference sequence). The CDR3 sequence is 17 residues long. The V segment lost 5 bases and the J segment 2 bases; nucleotides outside the gene matches: 6. The DNA of the CDR3 is TGTGCCAGCAGCCCCCGGACTAGCGGGGGGATCACAGATACGCAGTATTTT. It encodes CASSPRTSGGITDTQYF.

This clonotype was seen at least ten times. The genes are TRBV5-6 and TRBJ1-6; D remains ambiguous. There are 13 residues in the CDR3. With 0 bases removed from V and 7 bases from J, the gap between germline ends came to 5 bases. CDR1 and CDR2 (germline): SGHDT, YYEEEE. In nucleotides, the CDR3 is TGTGCCAGCAGCTTGGCATCGAATTCACCCCTCCACTTT. Translated: CASSLASNSPLHF.

The CDR3 reads CSARGGGTQETQYF. CDR3 nucleotides: TGCAGTGCTAGAGGCGGGGGAACTCAAGAGACCCAGTACTTC. The rearrangement joins TRBV20-1 to TRBJ2-5; TRBD2 matches at 7 bases. Germline V gives CDR1 DFQATT, CDR2 SNEGSKA (reference sequence). The CDR3 spans 14 residues. V shed 1 base, J shed 2 bases, and the junction held 4 bases outside the gene matches.

The sample holds a few counts of this clonotype. V usage is TRBV7-9 and J usage is TRBJ2-1; D possibly corresponds to TRBD2 (6 bases). V was shortened by 1 base and J by 15 bases, with 10 bases between the two germline ends. The germline gives CDR1 SEHNR, CDR2 FQNEAQ (reference sequence). The CDR3 has 11 residues. The CDR3 is CASSLDQGGFF. The CDR3 nucleotides are TGTGCCAGCAGCTTAGATCAGGGAGGGTTCTTC.

This clonotype was counted at least ten times. CDR3 DNA: TGTGCCAGCAGTGAAGTTCTAGCGGGGGCCCAAGAGACCCAGTACTTC. This gives the protein CASSEVLAGAQETQYF. V gene TRBV2 combines with J gene TRBJ2-5, with 10 positions matching TRBD2. Trimming removed 1 base from V and 1 base from J; junction bases left unmatched: 3. Germline loops: CDR1 SNHLY, CDR2 FYNNEI. The CDR3 consists of 16 residues. The full variable domain, in which reference TRBV2 and TRBJ2-5 provide the parts outside the CDR3, is EPEVTQTPSHQVTQMGQEVILRCVPISNHLYFYWYRQILGQKVEFLVSFYNNEISEKSEIFDDQFSVERPDGSNFTLKIRSTKLEDSAMYFCASSEVLAGAQETQYFGPGTRLLVL.

The rearrangement links TRBV20-1 to TRBJ1-4, with TRBD1 as a possible D gene (6 bases). Germline CDR1 DFQATT, CDR2 SNEGSKA (reference sequence). The CDR3 extends over 12 amino acids. Trimming shortened V by 6 bases and J by 8 bases, and 13 bases separated the two germline ends. Here the CDR3 reads CSARDNSEKLFF. The CDR3 DNA follows: TGCAGTGCCAGGGACAATTCCGAAAAACTGTTTTTT.

J is TRBJ2-5 and V is TRBV27; weak D call: TRBD1 (5 bases). Trimming removed 5 bases at V and 5 bases at J, with 12 bases between. The V gene's germline CDR1 is MNHEY and CDR2 SMNVEV (reference sequence). The CDR3 consists of 13 residues. As DNA, the CDR3 is TGTGCCAGCAGTACGGACACCAGGGAGACCCAGTACTTC. Translating gives CASSTDTRETQYF.

This clonotype was found many times. V usage is TRBV11-3 and J usage is TRBJ2-1; tentative D call: TRBD2 (5 bases). Trimming took off 2 bases at V and 0 bases at J, with 8 bases between the two ends. This CDR3 is 15 amino acids long. Looked up from germline, CDR1 is SGHNT and CDR2 is YENEEA. CDR3 sequence (DNA): TGTGCCAGCAGCTTAACGGGGTCCTCCTACAATGAGCAGTTCTTC. Translation: CASSLTGSSYNEQFF.

This clonotype was observed a handful of times. V is TRBV9 and J is TRBJ2-7; D is uncertain. The CDR3 spans 15 residues. Germline CDR1 reads SGDLS; CDR2 reads YYNGEE. V was shortened by 0 bases and J by 2 bases, with 12 bases between the two germline ends. CDR3 sequence (DNA): TGTGCCAGCAGCGTAGGTTCGGAATGCCCCTACGAGCAGTACGTC. This encodes CASSVGSECPYEQYV.